The 5 T cell receptor beta chains reported below all come from one sample, sequenced in a study of cytomegalovirus exposure and HLA in healthy donors. The primer mix had 60 Vbeta and 13 Jbeta primers. Produced via immunoSEQ multiplex PCR; TCRdb's table is partial and in-frame only. The profile covers 95,000 to 150,000 clones, with around 65% appearing a single time and about 1.5% taken by the ten largest. The specimen was PBMCs. These receptors were obtained from a man in his late teens or twenties in good health and CMV-seronegative.

The chain recombines TRBV27 with TRBJ1-5; a possible D gene is TRBD1 (5 bases). The germline V gene has CDR1 MNHEY and CDR2 SMNVEV (reference sequence). The ends were cut back, 6 bases at V and 2 bases at J, with 11 bases in the middle. The CDR3 loop spans 14 amino acids. The DNA for the CDR3 is TGTGCCAGCAGACCCCAGGGTGGCAATCAGCCCCAGCATTTT. As protein: CASRPQGGNQPQHF.

The chain combines TRBV7-8 with TRBJ1-4; TRBD1 matches at 7 bases. The CDR3 has 13 residues. Trimming removed 5 bases from V and 8 bases from J; junction bases left unmatched: 5. Germline V CDR1 and CDR2: SGHVS, FQNEAQ. The CDR3 bases are TGTGCCAGCAGCACGACAGGGAGGGAAAAACTGTTTTTT. Translating it yields CASSTTGREKLFF.

This clone was counted a few times. The gene calls are TRBV30 and TRBJ2-7; 8 bases are a match to TRBD1. Trimming took 2 bases from V and 2 from J; bases not matched to a gene: 20. This CDR3 region has 19 residues. Germline V gene data show CDR1 as GTSNPN and CDR2 as SVGIG (reference sequence). CDR3 in DNA: TGTGCCTGGAGTACCACCGGCAGGGGGCATGGCCGGGGGACCTACGAGCAGTACTTC. Translating gives CAWSTTGRGHGRGTYEQYF. The full variable domain, with the rest looked up from reference TRBV30 and TRBJ2-7, is SQTIHQWPATLVQPVGSPLSLECTVEGTSNPNLYWYRQAAGRGLQLLFYSVGIGQISSEVPQNLSASRPQDRQFILSSKKLLLSDSGFYLCAWSTTGRGHGRGTYEQYFGPGTRLTVT.

The rearrangement links TRBV30 to TRBJ1-4, with 10 bases aligning to TRBD1. The ends lost 2 bases at V and 5 bases at J; junction bases unmatched: 5. CDR3 length: 15 residues. The germline V gene encodes CDR1 GTSNPN and CDR2 SVGIG (reference sequence). Here the CDR3 reads CAWSKRTGGNEKLFF. DNA of the CDR3: TGTGCCTGGAGTAAAAGGACAGGGGGAAATGAAAAACTGTTTTTT.

This clone was found once. The V gene is TRBV30, the J gene TRBJ2-5, with 7 bases identical to TRBD1. The germline V gene encodes CDR1 GTSNPN and CDR2 SVGIG (reference sequence). With 2 bases clipped from V and 1 base from J, the junction kept 1 base outside the gene matches. The CDR3 spans 13 residues. CDR3 sequence reads: CAWSRQGQETQYF. As DNA, the CDR3 is TGTGCCTGGAGTAGACAGGGCCAAGAGACCCAGTACTTC.